This T cell receptor beta chain was identified in a study of identifying expanded T cells in peripheral blood. Here immunoSEQ multiplex PCR was the method, and the copy in TCRdb shows in-frame clones only, minus some. This sample has approximately 91,000 clones, with around 88% found just once. The receptor was derived from a person between 18 and 69 years old in good health. Material for sequencing was blood.

CDR3 coding DNA: TGTGCCAGCAGCTTGGCGGAGAACTATGGCTACACCTTC. This translates into CASSLAENYGYTF. The chain uses TRBV5-5 and TRBJ1-2, with unresolved D. The germline V gene has CDR1 SGHKS and CDR2 YYEKEE (reference sequence). The CDR3 totals 13 residues. The V end lost 0 bases, the J end lost 2 bases, and 5 bases lay between the germline ends.